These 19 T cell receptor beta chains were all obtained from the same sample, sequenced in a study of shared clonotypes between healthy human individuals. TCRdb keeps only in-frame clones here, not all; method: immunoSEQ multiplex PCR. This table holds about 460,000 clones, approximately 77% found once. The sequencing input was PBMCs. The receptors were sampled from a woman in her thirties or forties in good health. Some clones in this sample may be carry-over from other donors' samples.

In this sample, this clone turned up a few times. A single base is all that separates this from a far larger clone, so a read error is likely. The CDR3 DNA reads TGTGCCAGCAGCCAAGAGTTTAGCGGGTCCCACAATGAGCAGTTCTTC. It yields the protein CASSQEFSGSHNEQFF. The V call is TRBV4-2, the J call TRBJ2-1, with 7 bases fitting TRBD2. The CDR3 spans 16 residues. Unmatched junction bases numbered 7, after V lost 0 bases and J lost 5 bases. Germline V lookup: CDR1 LGHNA, CDR2 YNFKEQ.

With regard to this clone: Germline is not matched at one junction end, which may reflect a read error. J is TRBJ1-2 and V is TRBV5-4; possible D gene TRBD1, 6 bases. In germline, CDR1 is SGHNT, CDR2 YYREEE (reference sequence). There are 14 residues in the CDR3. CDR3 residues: CASNLDGQGYGYTF. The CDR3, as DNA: TGTGCCAGCAACTTGGATGGGCAGGGGTATGGCTACACCTTC.

CDR3 loop: CASSQGRGLGGYTF. As DNA, the CDR3 is TGCGCCAGCAGCCAAGGGAGGGGACTGGGGGGCTACACCTTC. This chain uses TRBV4-3 with TRBJ1-2, with D possibly being TRBD1 (5 bases). The ends were cut back, 1 base at V and 8 bases at J, with 14 bases in the middle. Germline CDR1 reads LGHNA; CDR2 reads YSLEER. The CDR3 is made up of 14 amino acids.

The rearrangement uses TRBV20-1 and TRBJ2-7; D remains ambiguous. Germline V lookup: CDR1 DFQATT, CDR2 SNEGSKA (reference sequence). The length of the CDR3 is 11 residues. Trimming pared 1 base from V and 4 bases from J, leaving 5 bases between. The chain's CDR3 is CSARVGYEQYF. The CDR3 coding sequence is TGCAGTGCTAGAGTGGGTTACGAGCAGTACTTC.

The CDR3 spells CAKLPWNEKLFF. The CDR3 bases are TGCGCCAAACTCCCGTGGAATGAAAAACTGTTTTTT. The genes are TRBV5-1 and TRBJ1-4; D gene ambiguous. The ends were cut back, 9 bases at V and 5 bases at J, with 11 bases in the middle. Germline V CDR1 and CDR2: SGHRS, YFSETQ. There are 12 residues in the CDR3. The full variable domain, its missing parts supplied by reference TRBV5-1 and TRBJ1-4, is KAGVTQTPRYLIKTRGQQVTLSCSPISGHRSVSWYQQTPGQGLQFLFEYFSETQRNKGNFPGRFSGRQFSNSRSEMNVSTLELGDSALYLCAKLPWNEKLFFGSGTQLSVL.

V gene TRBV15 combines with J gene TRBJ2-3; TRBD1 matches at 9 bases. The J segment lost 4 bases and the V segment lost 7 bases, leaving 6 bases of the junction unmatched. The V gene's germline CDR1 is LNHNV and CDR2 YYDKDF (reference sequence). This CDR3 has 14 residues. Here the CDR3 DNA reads TGTGCCACCACAGGTCGGACAGGGGCAGATACGCAGTATTTT. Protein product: CATTGRTGADTQYF. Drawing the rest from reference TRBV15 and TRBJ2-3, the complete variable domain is DAMVIQNPRYQVTQFGKPVTLSCSQTLNHNVMYWYQQKSSQAPKLLFHYYDKDFNNEADTPDNFQSRRPNTSFCFLDIRSPGLGDTAMYLCATTGRTGADTQYFGPGTRLTVL.

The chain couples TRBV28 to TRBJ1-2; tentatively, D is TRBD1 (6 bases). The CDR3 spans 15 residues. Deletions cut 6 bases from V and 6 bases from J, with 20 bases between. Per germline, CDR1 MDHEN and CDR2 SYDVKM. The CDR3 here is CASRQPSPRGHGYTF. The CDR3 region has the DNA TGTGCCAGCAGACAACCCTCCCCCAGGGGCCATGGCTACACCTTC.

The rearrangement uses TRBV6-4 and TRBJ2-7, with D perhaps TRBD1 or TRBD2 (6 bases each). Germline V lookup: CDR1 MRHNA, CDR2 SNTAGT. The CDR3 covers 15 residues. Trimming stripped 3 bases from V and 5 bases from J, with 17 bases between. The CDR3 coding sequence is TGTGCCAGCAGTGAACAGGGCGGGGCCGGGAACGAGCAGTACTTC. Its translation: CASSEQGGAGNEQYF.

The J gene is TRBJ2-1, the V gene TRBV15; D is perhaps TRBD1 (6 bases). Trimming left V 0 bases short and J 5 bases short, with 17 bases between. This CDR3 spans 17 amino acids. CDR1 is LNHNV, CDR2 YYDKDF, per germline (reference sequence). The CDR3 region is CATSRDAAGDVHNEQFF. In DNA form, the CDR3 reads TGTGCCACCAGCAGAGATGCGGCAGGGGACGTCCACAATGAGCAGTTCTTC. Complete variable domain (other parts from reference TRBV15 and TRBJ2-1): DAMVIQNPRYQVTQFGKPVTLSCSQTLNHNVMYWYQQKSSQAPKLLFHYYDKDFNNEADTPDNFQSRRPNTSFCFLDIRSPGLGDTAMYLCATSRDAAGDVHNEQFFGPGTRLTVL.

CDR3 DNA: TGTGCCAGCAGCTCCGCGTACTCCTACAATGAGCAGTTCTTC. Translating it yields CASSSAYSYNEQFF. The rearrangement joins TRBV5-4 to TRBJ2-1; D remains ambiguous. The CDR3 covers 14 residues. Trimming took off 3 bases at V and 0 bases at J, with 7 bases between the two ends. The V gene's germline CDR1 is SGHNT and CDR2 YYREEE (reference sequence).

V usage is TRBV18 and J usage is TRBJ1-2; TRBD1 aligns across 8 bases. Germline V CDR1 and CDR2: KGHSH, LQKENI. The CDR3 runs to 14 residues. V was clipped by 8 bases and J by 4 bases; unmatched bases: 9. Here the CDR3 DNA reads TGTGCCAGCACCGGGACAGGCGGGGGCTATGGCTACACCTTC. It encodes CASTGTGGGYGYTF.

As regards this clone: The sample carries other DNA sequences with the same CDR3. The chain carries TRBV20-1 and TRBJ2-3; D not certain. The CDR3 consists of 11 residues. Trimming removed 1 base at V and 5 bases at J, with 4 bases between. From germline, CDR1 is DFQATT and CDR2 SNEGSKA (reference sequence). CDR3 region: CSARGGDTQYF. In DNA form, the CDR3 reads TGCAGTGCTAGAGGCGGAGATACGCAGTATTTT.

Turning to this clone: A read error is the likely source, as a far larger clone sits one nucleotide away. CDR3 amino acids: CASSESQARPPLHF. The DNA for the CDR3 is TGTGCCAGCAGTGAATCCCAGGCTCGGCCACCCCTCCACTTT. V and J are TRBV25-1 and TRBJ1-6; no clear D. Germline lookup yields CDR1 MGHDK and CDR2 SYGVNS. Trimming pared 1 base from V and 11 bases from J, leaving 12 bases between. This CDR3 has 14 residues.

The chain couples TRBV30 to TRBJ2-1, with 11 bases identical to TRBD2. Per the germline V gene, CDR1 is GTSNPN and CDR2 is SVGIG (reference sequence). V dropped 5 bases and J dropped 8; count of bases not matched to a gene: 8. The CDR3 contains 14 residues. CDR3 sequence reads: CAWVKLAGAHEQFF. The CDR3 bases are TGTGCCTGGGTCAAACTAGCGGGAGCCCATGAGCAGTTCTTC.

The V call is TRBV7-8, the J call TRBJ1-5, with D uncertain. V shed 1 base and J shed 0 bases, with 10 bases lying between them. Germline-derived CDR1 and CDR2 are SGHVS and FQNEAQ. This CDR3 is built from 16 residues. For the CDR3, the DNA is TGTGCCAGCAGCTTAGTCTCGCACTATAGCAATCAGCCCCAGCATTTT. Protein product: CASSLVSHYSNQPQHF.

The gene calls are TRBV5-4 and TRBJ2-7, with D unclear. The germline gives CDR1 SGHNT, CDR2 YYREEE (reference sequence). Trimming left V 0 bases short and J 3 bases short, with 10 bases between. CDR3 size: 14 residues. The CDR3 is CASSLGLENYEQYF. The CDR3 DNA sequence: TGTGCCAGCAGCTTGGGTTTAGAGAACTACGAGCAGTACTTC.

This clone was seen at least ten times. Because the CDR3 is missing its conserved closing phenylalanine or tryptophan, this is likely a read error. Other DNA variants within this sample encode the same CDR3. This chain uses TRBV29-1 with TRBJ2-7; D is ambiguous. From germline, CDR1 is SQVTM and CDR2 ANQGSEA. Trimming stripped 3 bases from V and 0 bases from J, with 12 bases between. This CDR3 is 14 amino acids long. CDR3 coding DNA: TGCAGCGTTGAGGTGTTGACTGACTCCTACGAGCAGTACCTC. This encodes CSVEVLTDSYEQYL.

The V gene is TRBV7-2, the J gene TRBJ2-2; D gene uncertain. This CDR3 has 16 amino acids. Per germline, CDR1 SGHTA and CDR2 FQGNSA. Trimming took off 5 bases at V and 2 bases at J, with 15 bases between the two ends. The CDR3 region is CASSAGLVTNTGELFF. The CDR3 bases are TGTGCCAGCAGCGCTGGCTTAGTCACCAACACCGGGGAGCTGTTTTTT.

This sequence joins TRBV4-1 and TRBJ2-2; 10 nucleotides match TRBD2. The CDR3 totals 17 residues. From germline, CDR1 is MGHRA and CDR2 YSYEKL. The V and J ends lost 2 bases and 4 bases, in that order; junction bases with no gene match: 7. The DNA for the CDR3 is TGCGCCAGCAGCCAATTGACTAGCGGGTGGGCCACCGGGGAGCTGTTTTTT. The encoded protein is CASSQLTSGWATGELFF.